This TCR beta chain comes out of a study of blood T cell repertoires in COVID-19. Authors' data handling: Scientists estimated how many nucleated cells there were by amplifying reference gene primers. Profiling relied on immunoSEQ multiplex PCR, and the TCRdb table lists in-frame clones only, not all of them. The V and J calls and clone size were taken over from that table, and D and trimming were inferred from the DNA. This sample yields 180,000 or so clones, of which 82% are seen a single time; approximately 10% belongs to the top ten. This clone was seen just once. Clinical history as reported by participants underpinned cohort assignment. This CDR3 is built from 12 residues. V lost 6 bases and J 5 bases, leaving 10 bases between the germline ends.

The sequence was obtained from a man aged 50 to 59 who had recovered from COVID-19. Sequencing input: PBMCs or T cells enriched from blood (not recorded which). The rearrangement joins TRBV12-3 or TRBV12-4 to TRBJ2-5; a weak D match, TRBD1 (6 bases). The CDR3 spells CASSYREETQYF. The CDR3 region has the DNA TGTGCCAGCAGCTACAGGGAGGAGACCCAGTACTTC.